The T cell receptor beta chain described here comes from a study of cytomegalovirus exposure and HLA in healthy donors (dated by TCRdb to about 2017). A note on the overall study: According to an earlier analysis of 587 of the donors, 150 million to 200 million T cells yielded 117 million unique TCR beta sequences and 276 Gb of sequence data. An early release covering just under 650 HLA-typed donors comprised approximately 300 gigabases of sequencing data and approximately 85 million unique TCR sequences. Among the roughly 390 genotyped donors, around 81% belonged to the genetic ancestry cluster associated with self-reported Caucasian donors. The aim of the study was to test whether cataloging public T cell receptors could identify signatures of past pathogen exposure. The study profiled the T cell repertoires of fewer than 850 subjects by immunosequencing and related them to cytomegalovirus serostatus. Besides the first cohort of approximately 670 subjects, a separate validation cohort made up of 120 different subjects was used. High-throughput TCR immunosequencing, statistical association of individual TCRs with disease status, and machine learning were combined to predict cytomegalovirus infection status. A later analysis re-analyzed previously published TCR beta repertoires from 666 donors and added high-resolution HLA genotyping to study TCR occurrence patterns. The later analysis used no new phenotypic data to find candidate immune exposures, relying instead on TCR beta sequences and their occurrence across donors. In an earlier analysis of 587 of the donors, high-throughput TCR beta sequencing was used to judge whether each TCR beta V gene segment behaved as functional or pseudogenic. Donor age, sex, ethnicity and CMV serostatus were compiled alongside the repertoire data. In a later genetic analysis, genome-wide SNP genotypes for about 55% of the roughly 700 donors were used, and that subset was treated as a discovery cohort. Every discovery cohort repertoire had been produced on one sequencing platform. Both class I and class II loci were covered by HLA typing, at four-digit resolution. Typing coverage differed by locus: A, B, C, DRB1 and DQB1 were typed in about 620-640 donors, DQA1 in about 510, DPA1 in 600 to 610, and DPB1 in just under 480. Roughly 5 DR-DQ haplotypes were handled as single units for association and clustering because linkage in the cohort was strong. On average, 235,054 unique TCR beta nucleotide sequences were sequenced per donor among a few hundred genotyped donors of the cohort, with about 19% of those sequences being non-productive. Study-level results and caveats: Some IMGT-functional V segments, including TRBV6-2 and TRBV6-3, could not be told apart with the 87-base-pair reads, so those segments were excluded. While some public TCRs were present in many individuals, most TCR sequences turned up only very rarely across donors. In a later genetic analysis, a missense DCLRE1C variant was associated with V-gene and J-gene trimming of TCR beta chains, and the association was replicated in an independent cohort. A later genetic analysis reported fewer N-insertions in productive TCRs among donors in an Asian-associated ancestry cluster than the roughly 670-donor mean. A further reported finding was that TCR beta sequences accurately predicted the HLA-A and HLA-B alleles for most subjects in the first cohort. Because HLA typing was missing for some donors at each locus, association tests included only the typed subset. The classifier was reported to diagnose cytomegalovirus status with high specificity and sensitivity in both the original cohort and the validation cohort. A later analysis found that most CMV-associated TCR beta chains appeared HLA-restricted, with HLA associations seemingly driven largely by CMV exposure. The authors suggested that the approach could potentially be extended to other disease states and immunological phenotypes. An earlier analysis of some 560 of the donors showed that most TCR beta V segments appeared in productive rearrangements either about 87% or about 30% of the time, which broadly matched IMGT annotations. Roughly uniform sequencing depth across donors was assumed in presence/absence analyses, although this assumption may not hold. The sequencing pipeline was judged likely to have produced a cluster of highly shared sequence variants as a technical artifact. The only immune exposure information available for the cohort was CMV serostatus. The study gave a list of some 150 TCR beta chains associated with cytomegalovirus. According to a later analysis, parvovirus B19, influenza, CMV and Epstein-Barr virus appeared linked to several top co-occurrence clusters. About 17 rarely observed V segments, including chromosome 9 orphons, were excluded from the earlier analysis of about 600 of the donors because counts were too low. Compared with equally common non-associated chains, HLA-associated TCR beta chains in a later analysis were more clonally expanded and had lower generation probabilities. The cohort was sequenced for TCR beta chains only, and without alpha or paired-chain data the features that could be detected were limited. Correlated functional status among segregating V segments might be attributable to linkage disequilibrium, but an unknown experimental factor could not be ruled out. A few of the identified cytomegalovirus-associated TCR beta chains were confirmed in vitro to be specific for cytomegalovirus antigens. Specific HLA alleles were associated with over 15,000 TCR beta sequences at a false discovery rate of 0.05 in a later analysis. In a later analysis, the rate of TCR association differed among HLA loci, with DRB1 alleles having the most associated TCRs and HLA-C alleles having the fewest. When HLA alleles, especially DR and DQ, strongly co-occurred, TCR associations were difficult to assign to individual alleles.

The library was made by the immunoSEQ multiplex PCR assay. A mixture of 60 forward primers for TCR Vbeta segments and 13 reverse primers for TCR Jbeta segments was used in the multiplex PCR. The CDR3 region of rearranged TCR beta genes was amplified from genomic DNA by a multiplex PCR assay. Amplified TCR beta libraries were sequenced as 87-base-pair reads on the Illumina HiSeq System. Per the original workflow: In a later analysis, tens of millions of unique TCR beta chains were counted across the 500 to 850 repertoires, and roughly 11 million of these chains were shared by at least two donors. Raw reads were error-corrected and collapsed into unique sequences with a nearest-neighbor algorithm that merged closely related sequences to remove PCR and sequencing errors. To assign V, D and J gene segments, CDR3 sequences were aligned to IMGT reference sequences. For a sequence to be retained, a match of at least six nucleotides was required to both a V gene segment and a J gene segment. A rearrangement counted as productive if the CDR3 had no stop codons and remained in frame with V and J, and every other rearrangement counted as non-productive. Following IMGT convention, CDR3 was defined as the stretch from the second conserved V-encoded cysteine up to the conserved J-encoded phenylalanine. In an earlier analysis of more than 550 of the donors, sequences lacking an unambiguous match to a single V gene segment were excluded. In an earlier analysis of about 590 of the donors, a V segment was called functional when productive rearrangements were above 56.7%, and segregating when the standard deviation between donors exceeded 5%. A statistical classification framework was built to diagnose cytomegalovirus status from the catalog of TCR beta chain sequences. In a later analysis, TCR nucleotide sequences were compared against IMGT/GENE-DB human TR gene sequences so that V and J genes could be assigned. Using the TCRdist pipeline, a later analysis assigned CDR3 sequences along with most-parsimonious VDJ recombination scenarios. A later analysis defined each TCR beta chain by its CDR3 amino acid sequence plus V-gene family, and excluded reads lacking a unique V-gene family. In a later analysis, 500 to 700 highly shared, low-generation-probability nucleotide sequences were removed to address suspected cross-contamination and a sequencing artifact. In a later analysis, a clonal expansion index was calculated for each public chain from normalized within-repertoire ranks of inferred template counts. In a later analysis, generation probabilities were computed with a VDJ recombination model fitted to out-of-frame rearrangements, and the resulting probabilities were checked against IGoR. Hypergeometric tests were used in a later analysis to score TCR-TCR, TCR-HLA and TCR-CMV co-occurrence, with a repertoire-size bias correction applied to the TCR pairs. In a later analysis, false discovery rates were estimated by permuting HLA or CMV assignments 20 times. In a later analysis, co-occurring TCRs were grouped with DBSCAN, and TCRdist sequence similarity was added when clustering was performed within HLA-allele-positive subsets. Repertoires with fewer than 30,000 or more than 120,000 public chains, plus five repertoires with anomalous nucleotide sharing, were excluded from co-occurrence clustering. Entries here come from immuneACCESS through TCRdb and include only in-frame sequences with V and J called. Some clones fail to appear in such tables; in the studies checked, an unresolved V gene covers under half of the shortfall, and the cause of the remainder is unknown. The DNA was the basis for D and trimming; V, J and clone size are from that table. For this sample there are a few hundred thousand clones; 80% appear just once. The ten largest clones take up about 0.3% of the sample.

This clone has a single count. Which antigen it targets is not known. No base qualities exist here, and no much larger clone lies one base off it. Compared with germline, V lacks 3 bases and J lacks 7 bases; bases without a gene match: 7. Reading the germline V gene (reference sequence) gives CDR1 LNHDA and CDR2 SQIVND. Including cysteine and phenylalanine, the CDR3 has 15 amino acids. Solely the CDR3 DNA is kept, with 45 bases framed from the first base. The cohort comprised hundreds of healthy bone marrow donors. All cohort members were sampled while nominally healthy, although unrecorded immune exposures were likely present. The donor was CMV seronegative and belonged to the group of around 400 seronegative cohort members. Every donor gave a peripheral blood sample, and the peripheral blood mononuclear cells from that sample were used for TCR beta sequencing. The Qiagen DNeasy Blood Extraction Kit was used to extract genomic DNA from the blood cell samples.

The rearranged chain carries TRBV19 and TRBJ2-3; 10 central nucleotides agree with TRBD2. Sequenced input: PBMCs. The clonotype comes from a girl aged 2 to 10 in good health and CMV-seronegative. In nucleotide form, the sequence is TGTGCCAGTAGTATCTTAGCGGGAGGTCGCTATACGCAGTATTTT. It encodes CASSILAGGRYTQYF.